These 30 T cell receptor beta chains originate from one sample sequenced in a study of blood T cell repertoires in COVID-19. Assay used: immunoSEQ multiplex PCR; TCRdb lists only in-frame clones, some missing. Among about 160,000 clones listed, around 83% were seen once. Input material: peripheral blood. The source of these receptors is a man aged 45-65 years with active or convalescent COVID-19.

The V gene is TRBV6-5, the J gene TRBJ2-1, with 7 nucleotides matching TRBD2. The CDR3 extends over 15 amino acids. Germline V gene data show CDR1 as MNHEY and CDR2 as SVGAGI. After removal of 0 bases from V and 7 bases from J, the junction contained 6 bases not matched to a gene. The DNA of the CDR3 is TGTGCCAGCAGTTACTCGGGGGGGGTCGTAAATGAGCAGTTCTTC. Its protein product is CASSYSGGVVNEQFF.

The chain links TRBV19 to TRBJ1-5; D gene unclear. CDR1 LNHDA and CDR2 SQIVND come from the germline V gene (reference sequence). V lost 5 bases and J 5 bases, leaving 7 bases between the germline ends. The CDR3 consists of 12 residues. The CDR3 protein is CASSPGYQPQHF. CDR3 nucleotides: TGTGCCAGTAGTCCCGGTTATCAGCCCCAGCATTTT.

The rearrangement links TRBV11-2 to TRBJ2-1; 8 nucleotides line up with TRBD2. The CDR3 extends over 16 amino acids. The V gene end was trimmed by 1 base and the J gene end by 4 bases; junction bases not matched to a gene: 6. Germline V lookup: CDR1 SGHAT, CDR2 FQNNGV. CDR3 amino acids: CASSLGAGGSYNEQFF. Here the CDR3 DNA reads TGTGCCAGCAGCTTAGGTGCGGGGGGCTCTTACAATGAGCAGTTCTTC.

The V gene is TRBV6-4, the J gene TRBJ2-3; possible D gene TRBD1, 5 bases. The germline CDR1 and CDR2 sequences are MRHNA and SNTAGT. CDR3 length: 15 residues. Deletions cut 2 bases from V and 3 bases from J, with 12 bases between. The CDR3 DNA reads TGTGCCAGCAGTGACGAATGGGGCTTGACAGATACGCAGTATTTT. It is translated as CASSDEWGLTDTQYF.

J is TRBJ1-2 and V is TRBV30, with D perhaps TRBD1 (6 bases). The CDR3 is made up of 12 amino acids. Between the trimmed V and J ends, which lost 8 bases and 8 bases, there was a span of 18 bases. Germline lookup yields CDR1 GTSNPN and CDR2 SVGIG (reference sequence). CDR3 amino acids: CALQVGAEGYTF. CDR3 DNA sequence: TGTGCCCTTCAAGTGGGGGCGGAGGGCTACACCTTC.

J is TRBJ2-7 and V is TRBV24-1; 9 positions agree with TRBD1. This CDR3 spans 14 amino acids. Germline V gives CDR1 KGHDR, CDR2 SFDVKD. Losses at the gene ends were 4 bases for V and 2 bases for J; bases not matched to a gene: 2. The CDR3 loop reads CATSDRDRAYEQYF. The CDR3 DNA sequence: TGTGCCACCAGTGACCGGGACAGGGCCTACGAGCAGTACTTC.

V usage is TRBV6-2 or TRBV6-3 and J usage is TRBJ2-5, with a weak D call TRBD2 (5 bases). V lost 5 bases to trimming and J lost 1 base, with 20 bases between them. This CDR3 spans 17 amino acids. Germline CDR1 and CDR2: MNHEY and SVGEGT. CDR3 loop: CASSGIRVKRTQETQYF. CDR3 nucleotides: TGTGCCAGCAGTGGGATTAGAGTTAAGCGGACCCAAGAGACCCAGTACTTC.

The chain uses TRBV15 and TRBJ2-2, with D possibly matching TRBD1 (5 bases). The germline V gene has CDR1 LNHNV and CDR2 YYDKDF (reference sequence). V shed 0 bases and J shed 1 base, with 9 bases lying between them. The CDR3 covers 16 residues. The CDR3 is CATSRDLGQNTGELFF. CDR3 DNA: TGTGCCACCAGCAGAGATCTAGGACAGAACACCGGGGAGCTGTTTTTT.

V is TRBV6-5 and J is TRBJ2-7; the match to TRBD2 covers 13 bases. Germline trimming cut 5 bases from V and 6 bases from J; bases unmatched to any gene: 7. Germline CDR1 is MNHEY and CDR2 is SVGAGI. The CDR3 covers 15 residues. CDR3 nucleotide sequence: TGTGCCAGCAGTAGACGGACTAGCGGGAGTTCCGAGCAGTACTTC. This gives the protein CASSRRTSGSSEQYF.

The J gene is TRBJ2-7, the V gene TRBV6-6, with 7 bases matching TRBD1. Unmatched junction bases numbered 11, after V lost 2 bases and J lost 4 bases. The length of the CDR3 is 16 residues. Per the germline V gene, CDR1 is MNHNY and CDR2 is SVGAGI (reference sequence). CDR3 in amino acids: CASSYPLNRGGYEQYF. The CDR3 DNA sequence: TGTGCCAGCAGTTACCCCCTGAACAGGGGTGGGTACGAGCAGTACTTC.

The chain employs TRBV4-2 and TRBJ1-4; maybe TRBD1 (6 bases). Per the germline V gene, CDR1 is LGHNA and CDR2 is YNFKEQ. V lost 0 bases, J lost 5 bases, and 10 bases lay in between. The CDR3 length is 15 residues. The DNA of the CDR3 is TGTGCCAGCAGCCAAGATAGGACAGAGAATGAAAAACTGTTTTTT. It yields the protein CASSQDRTENEKLFF.

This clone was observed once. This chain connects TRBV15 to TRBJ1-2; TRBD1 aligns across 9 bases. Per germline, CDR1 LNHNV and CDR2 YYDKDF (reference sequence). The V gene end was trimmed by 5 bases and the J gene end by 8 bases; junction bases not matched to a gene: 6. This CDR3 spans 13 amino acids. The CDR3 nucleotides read TGTGCCACCAGCCCTGGGACAGGGTTCGGCTACACCTTC. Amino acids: CATSPGTGFGYTF.

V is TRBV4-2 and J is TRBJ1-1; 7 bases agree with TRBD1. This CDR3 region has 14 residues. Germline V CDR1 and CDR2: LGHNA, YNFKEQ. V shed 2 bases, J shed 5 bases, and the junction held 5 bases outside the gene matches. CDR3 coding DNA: TGTGCCAGCAGCCAACCGACAGGGAGGACTGAAGCTTTCTTT. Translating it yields CASSQPTGRTEAFF.

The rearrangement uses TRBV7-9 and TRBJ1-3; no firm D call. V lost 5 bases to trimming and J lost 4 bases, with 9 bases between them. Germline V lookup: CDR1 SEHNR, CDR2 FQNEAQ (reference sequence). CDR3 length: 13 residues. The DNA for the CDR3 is TGTGCCAGCAGCCGCGACACGGGAAACACCATATATTTT. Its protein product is CASSRDTGNTIYF. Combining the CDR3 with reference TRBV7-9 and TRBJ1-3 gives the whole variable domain DTGVSQNPRHKITKRGQNVTFRCDPISEHNRLYWYRQTLGQGPEFLTYFQNEAQLEKSRLLSDRFSAERPKGSFSTLEIQRTEQGDSAMYLCASSRDTGNTIYFGEGSWLTVV.

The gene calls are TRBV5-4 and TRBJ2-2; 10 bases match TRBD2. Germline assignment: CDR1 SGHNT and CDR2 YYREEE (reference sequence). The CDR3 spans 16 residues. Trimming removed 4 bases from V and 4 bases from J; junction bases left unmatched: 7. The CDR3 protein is CASSQPLAGRTGELFF. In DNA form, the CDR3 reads TGTGCCAGCAGCCAGCCACTAGCGGGACGCACCGGGGAGCTGTTTTTT.

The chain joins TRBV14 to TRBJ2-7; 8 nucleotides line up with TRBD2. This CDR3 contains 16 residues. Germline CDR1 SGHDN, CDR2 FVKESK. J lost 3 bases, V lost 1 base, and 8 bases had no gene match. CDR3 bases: TGTGCCAGCAGCCAAGTCAGCGGGAGTCCTATCTACGAGCAGTACTTC. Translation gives CASSQVSGSPIYEQYF.

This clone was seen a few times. DNA for the CDR3: TGTGCCTGGAGTTGGACAACTGGCGAGACCGATGGCTACACCTTC. It translates to CAWSWTTGETDGYTF. The rearrangement uses TRBV30 and TRBJ1-2; D perhaps matches TRBD1 (5 bases). CDR3 length equals 15 residues. Between the trimmed V and J ends, which lost 2 bases and 6 bases, there was a span of 19 bases. Germline V lookup: CDR1 GTSNPN, CDR2 SVGIG (reference sequence).

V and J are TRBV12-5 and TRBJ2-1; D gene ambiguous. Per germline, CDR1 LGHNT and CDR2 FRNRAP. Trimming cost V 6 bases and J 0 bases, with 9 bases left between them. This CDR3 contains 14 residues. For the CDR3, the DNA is TGTGCTAGTGGCGGTGACAACTCCTACAATGAGCAGTTCTTC. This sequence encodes CASGGDNSYNEQFF. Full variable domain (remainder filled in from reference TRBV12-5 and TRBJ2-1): DARVTQTPRHKVTEMGQEVTMRCQPILGHNTVFWYRQTMMQGLELLAYFRNRAPLDDSGMPKDRFSAEMPDATLATLKIQPSEPRDSAVYFCASGGDNSYNEQFFGPGTRLTVL.

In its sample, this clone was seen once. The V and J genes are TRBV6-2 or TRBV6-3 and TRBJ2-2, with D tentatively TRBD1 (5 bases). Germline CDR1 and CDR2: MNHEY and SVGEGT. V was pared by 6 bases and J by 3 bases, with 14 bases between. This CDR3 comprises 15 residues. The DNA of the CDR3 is TGTGCCAGCAGCGCAGGGCCTCGTTACACCGGGGAGCTGTTTTTT. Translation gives CASSAGPRYTGELFF.

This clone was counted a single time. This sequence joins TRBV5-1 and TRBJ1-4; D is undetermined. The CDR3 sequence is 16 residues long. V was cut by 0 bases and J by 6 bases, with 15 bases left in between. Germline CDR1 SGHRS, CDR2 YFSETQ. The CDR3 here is CASSLEAGGGYEKLFF. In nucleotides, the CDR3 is TGCGCCAGCAGCTTGGAGGCGGGAGGAGGATATGAAAAACTGTTTTTT. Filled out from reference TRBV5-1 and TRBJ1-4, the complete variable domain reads KAGVTQTPRYLIKTRGQQVTLSCSPISGHRSVSWYQQTPGQGLQFLFEYFSETQRNKGNFPGRFSGRQFSNSRSEMNVSTLELGDSALYLCASSLEAGGGYEKLFFGSGTQLSVL.

CDR3 sequence: CASSLASGVYEQYF. In DNA, the CDR3 is TGCGCCAGCAGCCTTGCTAGCGGGGTTTACGAGCAGTACTTC. The chain carries TRBV4-3 and TRBJ2-7, with 9 bases identical to TRBD2. Germline assignment: CDR1 LGHNA and CDR2 YSLEER. J lost 4 bases, V lost 4 bases, and 5 bases had no gene match. This CDR3 contains 14 residues.

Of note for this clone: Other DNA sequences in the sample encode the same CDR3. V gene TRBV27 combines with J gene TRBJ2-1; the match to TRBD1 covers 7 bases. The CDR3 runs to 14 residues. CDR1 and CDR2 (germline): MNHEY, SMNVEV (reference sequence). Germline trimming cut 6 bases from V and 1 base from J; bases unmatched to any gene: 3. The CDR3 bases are TGTGCCAGCAGCAGACAGGGATCCTACAATGAGCAGTTCTTC. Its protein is CASSRQGSYNEQFF.

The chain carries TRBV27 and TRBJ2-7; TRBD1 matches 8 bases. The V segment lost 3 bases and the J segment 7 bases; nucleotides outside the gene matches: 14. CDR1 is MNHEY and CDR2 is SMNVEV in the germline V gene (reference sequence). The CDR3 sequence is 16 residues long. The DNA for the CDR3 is TGTGCCAGCAGTTTGAGAGGGGACAGGATCGTACGGGAGCAGTACTTC. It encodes CASSLRGDRIVREQYF.

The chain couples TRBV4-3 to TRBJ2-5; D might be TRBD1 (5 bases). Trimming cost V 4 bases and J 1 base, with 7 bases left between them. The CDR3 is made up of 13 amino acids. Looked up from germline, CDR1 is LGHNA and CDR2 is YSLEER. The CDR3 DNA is TGCGCCAGCAGCCGAGACAGCCAAGAGACCCAGTACTTC. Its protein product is CASSRDSQETQYF.

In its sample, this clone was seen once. The CDR3 loop reads CASSLEGGMEVEFF. The CDR3 region has the DNA TGTGCCAGCAGCTTAGAGGGGGGAATGGAGGTGGAGTTTTTT. This chain links TRBV11-2 with TRBJ1-4; tentative D call: TRBD1 (5 bases). V shed 0 bases and J shed 16 bases, with 18 bases lying between them. The CDR3 extends over 14 amino acids. The V gene's germline CDR1 is SGHAT and CDR2 FQNNGV.

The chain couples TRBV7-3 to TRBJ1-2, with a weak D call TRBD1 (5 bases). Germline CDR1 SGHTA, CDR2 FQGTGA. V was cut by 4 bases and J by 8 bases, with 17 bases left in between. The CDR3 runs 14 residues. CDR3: CASSSQGSSGGYTF. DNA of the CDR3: TGTGCCAGCAGCTCCCAGGGATCCTCAGGGGGCTACACCTTC.

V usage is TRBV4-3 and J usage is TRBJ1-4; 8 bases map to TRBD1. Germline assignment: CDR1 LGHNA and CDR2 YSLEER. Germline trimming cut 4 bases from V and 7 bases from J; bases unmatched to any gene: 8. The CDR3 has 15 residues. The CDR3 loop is CASSLIRTGSEKLFF. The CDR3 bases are TGCGCCAGCAGCCTAATCAGGACAGGGAGTGAAAAACTGTTTTTT.

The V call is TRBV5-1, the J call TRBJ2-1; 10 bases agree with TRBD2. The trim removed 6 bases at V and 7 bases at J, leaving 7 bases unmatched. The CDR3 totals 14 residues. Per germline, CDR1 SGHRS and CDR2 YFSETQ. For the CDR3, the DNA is TGCGCCAGCAAGGGGTCTAGCGGGAGTAATGAGCAGTTCTTC. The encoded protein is CASKGSSGSNEQFF.

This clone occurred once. CDR3 region: CASSLGGYEQYF. The CDR3 nucleotides read TGTGCCAGCAGCTTGGGAGGATACGAGCAGTACTTC. V usage is TRBV5-5 and J usage is TRBJ2-7; D not certain. The V gene lost 0 bases and the J gene lost 4 bases, with 5 bases spanning the gap. The CDR3 loop spans 12 amino acids. CDR1 is SGHKS and CDR2 is YYEKEE in the germline V gene (reference sequence).

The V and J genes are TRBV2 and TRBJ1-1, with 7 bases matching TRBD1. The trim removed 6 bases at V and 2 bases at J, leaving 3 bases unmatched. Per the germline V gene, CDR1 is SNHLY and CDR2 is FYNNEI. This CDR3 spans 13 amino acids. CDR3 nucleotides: TGTGCCAGCAGGGACAGGTTTAACACTGAAGCTTTCTTT. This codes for CASRDRFNTEAFF.